The 29 T cell receptor beta chains listed next were all sequenced from one sample in a study of CDR3 diversity in severe acne (dated by TCRdb to 2018 to 2020). Preparation of the library involved PCR. TCRdb names Illumina HiSeq 2000 as the instrument used. TCRdb reprocessing: public reads trimmed at Q25 with fastp, clones called with MiXCR, in-frame beta chains kept. One record per CDR3 amino acid sequence lists the most common genes and DNA. Recorded for this sample are over 70,000 distinct CDR3 sequences; around 53% of them occurred a single time. Jointly, the top ten make up roughly an eighth of the sample. Sequenced input: blood. These receptors all come from a male donor in good health, without acne.

The chain combines TRBV7-2 with TRBJ2-3; tentatively, D is TRBD2 (6 bases). The CDR3 sequence is 12 residues long. The germline gives CDR1 SGHTA, CDR2 FQGNSA. Trimming removed 0 bases at V and 8 bases at J, with 6 bases between. Written as DNA, the CDR3 is TGTGCCAGCAGCTTAGCGGGAGGTACGCAGTATTTT. This encodes CASSLAGGTQYF.

The count of this clonotype is one. The chain couples TRBV30 to TRBJ2-5; D perhaps matches TRBD2 (6 bases). CDR1 is GTSNPN and CDR2 is SVGIG in the germline V gene (reference sequence). V gave up 8 bases and J gave up 0 bases, with 19 bases separating them. CDR3 length equals 15 residues. The CDR3 sequence is CASSRGMGYQETQYF. The CDR3 DNA follows: TGTGCCAGCAGCCGGGGGATGGGGTACCAAGAGACCCAGTACTTC.

Many counts were recorded for this clonotype. The chain uses TRBV5-1 and TRBJ2-3; the D gene is possibly TRBD1 (5 bases). The V gene's germline CDR1 is SGHRS and CDR2 YFSETQ. Trimming removed 4 bases from V and 0 bases from J, with 9 bases in between. This CDR3 has 14 residues. The CDR3 coding sequence is TGCGCCAGCAGCCGCGGACAAAGCACAGATACGCAGTATTTT. It yields the protein CASSRGQSTDTQYF.

This clonotype has at least ten counts. CDR3 in amino acids: CASSRGFGTEAFF. In DNA, the CDR3 is TGTGCCAGCAGTAGGGGTTTTGGGACTGAAGCTTTCTTT. The chain joins TRBV2 to TRBJ1-1, with a possible D match to TRBD1 (5 bases). Germline CDR1 reads SNHLY; CDR2 reads FYNNEI. The CDR3 has 13 amino acids. V dropped 5 bases and J dropped 5 bases, with 12 bases sitting between them.

The genes are TRBV7-9 and TRBJ2-2; D gene ambiguous. Germline V gene sequence: CDR1 SEHNR, CDR2 FQNEAQ (reference sequence). Between the trimmed V and J ends, which lost 5 bases and 8 bases, there was a span of 9 bases. This CDR3 region has 12 residues. In DNA form, the CDR3 reads TGTGCCAGCAGCCCTCAGACAGGGGAGCTGTTTTTT. Its protein product is CASSPQTGELFF.

This clonotype was seen more than once but under ten times. This sequence joins TRBV4-1 and TRBJ2-1; D is possibly TRBD2 (7 bases). V lost 3 bases and J 10 bases, leaving 10 bases between the germline ends. CDR1 and CDR2 from the germline V gene are MGHRA and YSYEKL. The length of the CDR3 is 12 residues. The CDR3 is CASSQRGGEQFF. DNA of the CDR3: TGCGCCAGCAGCCAGAGGGGGGGGGAGCAGTTCTTC.

The chain couples TRBV28 to TRBJ1-1, with a tentative D call TRBD1 (5 bases). The CDR3 contains 14 residues. V dropped 4 bases and J dropped 1 base, with 10 bases sitting between them. CDR1 MDHEN and CDR2 SYDVKM come from the germline V gene. In nucleotides, the CDR3 is TGTGCCAGCAGTTGGGTGGGGGGGAACACTGAAGCTTTCTTT. It encodes CASSWVGGNTEAFF.

By sample fraction, this clonotype is medium-sized. The chain uses TRBV19 and TRBJ1-6, with 7 positions matching TRBD1. The J segment lost 5 bases and the V segment lost 7 bases, leaving 2 bases of the junction unmatched. CDR1 and CDR2 (germline): LNHDA, SQIVND (reference sequence). This CDR3 is 13 amino acids long. The CDR3 sequence: CASIGTDNSPLHF. CDR3 sequence (DNA): TGTGCCAGTATTGGGACAGATAATTCACCCCTCCACTTT.

To note about this clonotype: No DNA is shown, since the ends of the CDR3 on it are uncertain; the CDR3 is the one TCRdb lists. This chain joins TRBV7-3 and TRBJ2-2; TRBD1, the table's D call, lacks a check against the DNA. Counting both end residues, the CDR3 totals 22 amino acids. Germline assignment: CDR1 SGHTA and CDR2 FQGTGA. The CDR3 region is CASSLWAGAEAFFGQGTGELFF.

With respect to this clonotype: This sequence may be a read error, since a much larger clone differs from it by one base. V is TRBV2 and J is TRBJ1-5; D call uncertain. The CDR3 is 13 amino acids. Germline V gene lookup returns CDR1 SNHLY and CDR2 FYNNEI. CDR3 sequence (DNA): TGTGCCTGCAGAAAAGATATCGGGCAGCCCCAGCATTTT. It is translated as CACRKDIGQPQHF.

This chain links TRBV2 with TRBJ1-2; the D is unclear. Germline V lookup: CDR1 SNHLY, CDR2 FYNNEI. V shed 7 bases and J shed 3 bases, with 6 bases lying between them. The CDR3 is 11 amino acids. This CDR3 reads CASKAYYGYTF. The CDR3 nucleotides read TGTGCCAGCAAAGCCTACTATGGCTACACCTTC. The whole variable domain, filled in from reference TRBV2 and TRBJ1-2, reads EPEVTQTPSHQVTQMGQEVILRCVPISNHLYFYWYRQILGQKVEFLVSFYNNEISEKSEIFDDQFSVERPDGSNFTLKIRSTKLEDSAMYFCASKAYYGYTFGSGTRLTVV.

The rearrangement joins TRBV29-1 to TRBJ2-7, with 8 bases matching TRBD1. The CDR3 runs to 13 residues. Germline V lookup: CDR1 SQVTM, CDR2 ANQGSEA. V was pared by 3 bases and J by 4 bases, with 5 bases of the junction left unmatched. CDR3 region: CSVDGTGKYEQYF. Here the CDR3 DNA reads TGCAGCGTTGACGGGACAGGAAAGTACGAGCAGTACTTC.

Comment on this clonotype: Germline and junction disagree at one end, which may indicate a read error. The chain joins TRBV27 to TRBJ2-1; D is possibly TRBD2 (7 bases). The CDR3 spans 14 residues. Germline V lookup: CDR1 MNHEY, CDR2 SMNVEV (reference sequence). The CDR3 DNA follows: TGTGCCAGCGGTTTACCGGGAGGAGGGGGTGAGCAGTTCTTC. Amino acid sequence: CASGLPGGGGEQFF.

V and J are TRBV28 and TRBJ1-2, with 8 bases matching TRBD1. CDR3 length: 14 residues. CDR1 and CDR2 from the germline V gene are MDHEN and SYDVKM. With V trimmed by 5 bases and J by 8 bases, 10 bases remained unmatched. CDR3 residues: CASSLRTGLEGYTF. CDR3 sequence (DNA): TGTGCCAGCAGTCTTAGGACAGGGCTGGAAGGCTACACCTTC.

The rearrangement joins TRBV20-1 to TRBJ2-1, with TRBD2 identical over 12 bases. There are 14 residues in the CDR3. CDR1 and CDR2 (germline): DFQATT, SNEGSKA (reference sequence). Trimming took 6 bases from V and 7 from J; bases not matched to a gene: 7. CDR3 in amino acids: CSASLAGGMNEQFF. As DNA, the CDR3 is TGCAGTGCGTCACTAGCGGGGGGTATGAATGAGCAGTTCTTC.

A few counts support this clonotype. V gene TRBV25-1 combines with J gene TRBJ2-2; no firm D call. V gave up 7 bases and J gave up 0 bases, with 12 bases separating them. Germline CDR1 MGHDK, CDR2 SYGVNS. This CDR3 comprises 15 residues. CDR3 bases: TGTGCCAGCACTCGCGACGATCCGAACACCGGGGAGCTGTTTTTT. This codes for CASTRDDPNTGELFF. The entire variable domain, with the rest obtained from reference TRBV25-1 and TRBJ2-2, is as follows: EADIYQTPRYLVIGTGKKITLECSQTMGHDKMYWYQQDPGMELHLIHYSYGVNSTEKGDLSSESTVSRIRTEHFPLTLESARPSHTSQYLCASTRDDPNTGELFFGEGSRLTVL.

This clonotype was seen many times. This chain uses TRBV27 with TRBJ2-2, with TRBD2 identical over 10 bases. This CDR3 has 15 amino acids. Trimming took 2 bases from V and 6 from J; bases not matched to a gene: 3. From germline, CDR1 is MNHEY and CDR2 SMNVEV (reference sequence). This chain's CDR3 is CASSLSTSGAGELFF. CDR3 DNA sequence: TGTGCCAGCAGTTTAAGTACTAGCGGGGCCGGGGAGCTGTTTTTT.

The chain couples TRBV2 to TRBJ1-1; 8 nucleotides agree with TRBD1. Germline V gene lookup returns CDR1 SNHLY and CDR2 FYNNEI. Trimming at V came to 8 bases and at J to 1 base, leaving 0 bases not matched to a gene. CDR3 length: 12 residues. The CDR3 nucleotides read TGTGCCAGCGGACAGGGGAACACTGAAGCTTTCTTT. Protein: CASGQGNTEAFF.

This chain's CDR3 is CASSLSGRSQETQYF. CDR3 DNA sequence: TGCGCCAGCAGCTTGTCAGGGCGTTCACAAGAGACCCAGTACTTC. This rearrangement joins TRBV5-1 to TRBJ2-5; D is possibly TRBD1 (5 bases). There are 15 residues in the CDR3. The V gene's germline CDR1 is SGHRS and CDR2 YFSETQ. The V end was cut by 1 base, the J end by 2 bases, with 12 bases between.

The chain links TRBV19 to TRBJ2-7; unclear D gene. This CDR3 is 11 amino acids long. The germline V gene encodes CDR1 LNHDA and CDR2 SQIVND (reference sequence). Trimming shortened V by 10 bases and J by 0 bases, and 7 bases separated the two germline ends. CDR3 in DNA: TGTGCCACGGCTACCTCCTACGAGCAGTACTTC. This encodes CATATSYEQYF. The full variable domain, in which reference TRBV19 and TRBJ2-7 provide the parts outside the CDR3, is DGGITQSPKYLFRKEGQNVTLSCEQNLNHDAMYWYRQDPGQGLRLIYYSQIVNDFQKGDIAEGYSVSREKKESFPLTVTSAQKNPTAFYLCATATSYEQYFGPGTRLTVT.

This clonotype qualifies as medium-sized (0.01 to 0.1%). V is TRBV25-1 and J is TRBJ2-1; 11 bases fit TRBD2. Germline lookup yields CDR1 MGHDK and CDR2 SYGVNS. This CDR3 comprises 15 residues. Trimming at V came to 2 bases and at J to 7 bases, leaving 4 bases not matched to a gene. CDR3 sequence: CASSEGASGRNEQFF. CDR3 in DNA: TGTGCCAGCAGTGAAGGAGCTAGCGGGAGGAATGAGCAGTTCTTC.

This rearrangement joins TRBV30 to TRBJ1-2; D gene unclear. The ends were cut back, 5 bases at V and 5 bases at J, with 15 bases in the middle. Per germline, CDR1 GTSNPN and CDR2 SVGIG (reference sequence). The CDR3 length is 13 residues. The chain's CDR3 is CAWRKAGIYGYTF. The CDR3 DNA reads TGTGCCTGGCGAAAGGCGGGGATATATGGCTACACCTTC.

About this clonotype: Without the conserved terminal phenylalanine or tryptophan, this CDR3 likely stems from a read error. V and J are TRBV5-1 and TRBJ2-5; perhaps TRBD2 as D (5 bases). The germline V gene encodes CDR1 SGHRS and CDR2 YFSETQ. V was clipped by 5 bases and J by 5 bases, with 7 bases between them. The CDR3 contains 11 residues. The CDR3 is CASRTGETQYI. The CDR3 bases are TGCGCCAGCAGAACGGGGGAGACCCAGTACATC.

This chain joins TRBV20-1 and TRBJ2-3; 15 bases agree with TRBD2. From germline, CDR1 is DFQATT and CDR2 SNEGSKA (reference sequence). This CDR3 region has 17 residues. V shed 3 bases, J shed 0 bases, and the junction held 4 bases outside the gene matches. The CDR3 DNA is TGCAGTGCTAGGGGGACTAGCGGGAGGCCCAGCACAGATACGCAGTATTTT. It specifies CSARGTSGRPSTDTQYF.

Only a few counts were recorded for this clonotype. The chain carries TRBV10-3 and TRBJ2-3, with 8 bases lining up with TRBD2. CDR3 length: 14 amino acids. Germline V CDR1 and CDR2: ENHRY, SYGVKD. V trimming: 5 bases; J trimming: 3 bases; junction bases outside the gene matches: 4. The CDR3 DNA reads TGTGCCATCAGTTTAGCGGGATCGACAGATACGCAGTATTTT. It translates to CAISLAGSTDTQYF.

This clonotype occurred many times. For the CDR3, the DNA is TGTGCCTGCACCACCATGTTGGGAAAACTGTTTTTT. Protein sequence: CACTTMLGKLFF. The rearrangement links TRBV30 to TRBJ1-4; D not resolved. The length of the CDR3 is 12 residues. Trimming cost V 6 bases and J 10 bases, with 15 bases left between them. CDR1 and CDR2 (germline): GTSNPN, SVGIG (reference sequence).

Notes on this clonotype: Mismatch with germline at one junction end may stem from a read error. This sequence joins TRBV7-9 and TRBJ2-7; TRBD2 agrees at 11 bases. This CDR3 has 14 residues. Germline CDR1 reads SEHNR; CDR2 reads FQNEAQ (reference sequence). DNA for the CDR3: TGTGCCAGCAGTTTAGCGGGAGGGGCGTACGAGCAGTACTTC. It is translated as CASSLAGGAYEQYF. The complete variable domain, with remaining parts taken from reference TRBV7-9 and TRBJ2-7, reads DTGVSQNPRHKITKRGQNVTFRCDPISEHNRLYWYRQTLGQGPEFLTYFQNEAQLEKSRLLSDRFSAERPKGSFSTLEIQRTEQGDSAMYLCASSLAGGAYEQYFGPGTRLTVT.

The CDR3 loop is CASSLTGRTANTEAFF. DNA of the CDR3: TGTGCCAGCAGCTTAACGGGGCGAACGGCGAACACTGAAGCTTTCTTT. The V gene is TRBV7-3, the J gene TRBJ1-1; tentatively, D is TRBD1 (5 bases). Trimming pared 0 bases from V and 1 base from J, leaving 12 bases between. CDR3 length: 16 amino acids. Germline V CDR1 and CDR2: SGHTA, FQGTGA.

This clonotype is categorized as medium-sized. The chain joins TRBV19 to TRBJ2-7, with 7 bases aligning to TRBD1. Germline trimming cut 9 bases from V and 2 bases from J; bases unmatched to any gene: 13. CDR1 is LNHDA, CDR2 SQIVND, per germline (reference sequence). This CDR3 is 15 amino acids long. Here the CDR3 DNA reads TGTGCCAGCAGGTTGGGACCTGGGACAGCCTACGAGCAGTACTTC. Its translation is CASRLGPGTAYEQYF.